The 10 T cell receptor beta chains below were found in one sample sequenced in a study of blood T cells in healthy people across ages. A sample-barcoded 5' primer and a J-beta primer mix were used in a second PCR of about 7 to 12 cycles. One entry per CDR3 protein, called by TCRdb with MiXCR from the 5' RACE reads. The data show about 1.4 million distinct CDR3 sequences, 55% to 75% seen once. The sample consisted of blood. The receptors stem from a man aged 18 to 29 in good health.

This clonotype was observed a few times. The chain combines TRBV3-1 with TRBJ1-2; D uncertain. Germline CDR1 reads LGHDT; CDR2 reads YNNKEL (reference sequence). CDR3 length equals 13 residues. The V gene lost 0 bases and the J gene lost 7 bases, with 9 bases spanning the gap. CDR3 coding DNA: TGTGCCAGCAGCCAAGATCCCTTCCCTGGCTACACCTTC. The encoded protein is CASSQDPFPGYTF.

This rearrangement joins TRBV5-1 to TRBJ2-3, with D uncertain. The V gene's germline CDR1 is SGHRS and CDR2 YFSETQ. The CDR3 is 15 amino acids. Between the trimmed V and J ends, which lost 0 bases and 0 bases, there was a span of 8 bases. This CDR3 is CASSLDQTSTDTQYF. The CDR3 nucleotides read TGCGCCAGCAGCTTGGATCAAACTAGCACAGATACGCAGTATTTT.

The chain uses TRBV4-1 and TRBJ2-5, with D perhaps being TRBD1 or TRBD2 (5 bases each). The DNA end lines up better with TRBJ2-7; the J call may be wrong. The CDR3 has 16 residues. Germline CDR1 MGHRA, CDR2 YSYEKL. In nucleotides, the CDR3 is TGCGCCAGCAGCCAAGGACGGGACGCGGGTTACTACGAGCAGTACTTC. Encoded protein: CASSQGRDAGYYEQYF.

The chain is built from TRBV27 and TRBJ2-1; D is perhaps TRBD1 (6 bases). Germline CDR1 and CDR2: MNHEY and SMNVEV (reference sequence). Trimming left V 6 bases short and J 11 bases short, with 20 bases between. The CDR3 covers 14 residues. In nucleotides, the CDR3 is TGTGCCAGCAGGTTGTGGCCAGGGGAAAATAAGCAGTTCTTC. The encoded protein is CASRLWPGENKQFF.

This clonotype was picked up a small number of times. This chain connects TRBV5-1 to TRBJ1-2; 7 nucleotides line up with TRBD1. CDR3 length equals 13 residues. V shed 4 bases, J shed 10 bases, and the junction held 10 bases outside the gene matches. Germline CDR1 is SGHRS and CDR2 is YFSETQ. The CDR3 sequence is CASSLGQPLVYTF. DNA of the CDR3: TGCGCCAGCAGCCTGGGACAGCCGCTTGTCTACACCTTC.

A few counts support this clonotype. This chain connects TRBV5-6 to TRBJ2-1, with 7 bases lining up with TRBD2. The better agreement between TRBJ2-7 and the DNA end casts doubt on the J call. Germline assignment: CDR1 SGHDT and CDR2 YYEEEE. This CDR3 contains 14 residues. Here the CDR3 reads CASSNWGGNNEQYF. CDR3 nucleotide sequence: TGTGCCAGCAGCAATTGGGGGGGAAACAATGAGCAGTACTTC.

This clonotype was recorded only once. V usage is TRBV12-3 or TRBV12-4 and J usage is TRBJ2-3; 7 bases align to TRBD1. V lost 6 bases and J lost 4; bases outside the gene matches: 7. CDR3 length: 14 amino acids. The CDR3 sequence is CASSPNRGADTQYF. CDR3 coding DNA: TGTGCCAGCAGCCCGAACAGGGGAGCAGATACGCAGTATTTT.

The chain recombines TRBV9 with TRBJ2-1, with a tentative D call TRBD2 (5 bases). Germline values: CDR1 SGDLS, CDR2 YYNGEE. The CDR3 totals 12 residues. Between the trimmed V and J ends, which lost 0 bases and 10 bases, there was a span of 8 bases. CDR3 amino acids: CASSVEVAEQFF. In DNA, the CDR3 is TGTGCCAGCAGCGTAGAGGTAGCGGAGCAGTTCTTC.

This CDR3 reads CASSPQGGSEQYF. As DNA, the CDR3 is TGTGCCAGCTCACCACAGGGGGGGAGCGAGCAGTACTTC. J is TRBJ2-7 and V is TRBV18; TRBD2 is a possible D gene (7 bases). CDR1 is KGHSH and CDR2 is LQKENI in the germline V gene. V was cut by 1 base and J by 6 bases, with 10 bases left in between. The CDR3 runs to 13 residues.

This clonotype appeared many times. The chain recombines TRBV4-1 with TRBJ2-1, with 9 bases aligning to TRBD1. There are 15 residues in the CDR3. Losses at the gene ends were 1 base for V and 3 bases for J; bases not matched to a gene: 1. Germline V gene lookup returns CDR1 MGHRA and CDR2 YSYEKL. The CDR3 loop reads CASSQGTGDYNEQFF. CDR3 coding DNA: TGCGCCAGCAGCCAAGGGACAGGGGACTACAATGAGCAGTTCTTC.